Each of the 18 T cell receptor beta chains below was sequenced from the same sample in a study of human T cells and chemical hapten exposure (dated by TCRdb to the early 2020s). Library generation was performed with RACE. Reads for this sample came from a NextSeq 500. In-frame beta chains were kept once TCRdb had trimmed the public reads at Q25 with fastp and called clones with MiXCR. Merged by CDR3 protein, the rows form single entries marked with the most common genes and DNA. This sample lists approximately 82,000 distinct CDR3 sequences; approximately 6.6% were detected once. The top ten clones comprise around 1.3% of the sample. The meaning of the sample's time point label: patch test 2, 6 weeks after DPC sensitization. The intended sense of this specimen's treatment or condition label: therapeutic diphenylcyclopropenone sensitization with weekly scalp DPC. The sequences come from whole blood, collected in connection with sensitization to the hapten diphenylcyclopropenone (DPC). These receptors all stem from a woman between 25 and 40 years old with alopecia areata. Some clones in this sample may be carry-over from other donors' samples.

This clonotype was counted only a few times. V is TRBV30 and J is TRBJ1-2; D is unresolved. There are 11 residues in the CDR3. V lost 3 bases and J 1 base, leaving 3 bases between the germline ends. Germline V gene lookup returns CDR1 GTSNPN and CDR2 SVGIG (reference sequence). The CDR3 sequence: CAWSSNYGYTF. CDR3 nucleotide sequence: TGTGCCTGGAGCAGTAACTATGGCTACACCTTC. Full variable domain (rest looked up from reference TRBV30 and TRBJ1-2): SQTIHQWPATLVQPVGSPLSLECTVEGTSNPNLYWYRQAAGRGLQLLFYSVGIGQISSEVPQNLSASRPQDRQFILSSKKLLLSDSGFYLCAWSSNYGYTFGSGTRLTVV.

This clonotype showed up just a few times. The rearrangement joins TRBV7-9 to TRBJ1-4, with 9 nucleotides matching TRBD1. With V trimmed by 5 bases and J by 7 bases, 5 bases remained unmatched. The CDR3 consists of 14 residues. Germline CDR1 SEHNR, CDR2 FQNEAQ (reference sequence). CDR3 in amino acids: CASSLGQGGEKLFF. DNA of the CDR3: TGTGCCAGCAGCCTGGGACAGGGCGGTGAAAAACTGTTTTTT.

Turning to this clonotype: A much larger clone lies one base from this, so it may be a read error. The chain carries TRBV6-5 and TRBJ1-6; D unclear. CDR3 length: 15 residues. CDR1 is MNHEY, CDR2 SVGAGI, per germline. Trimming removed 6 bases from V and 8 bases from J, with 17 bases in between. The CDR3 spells CASRTPPGPDSPLHF. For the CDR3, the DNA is TGTGCCAGCAGGACTCCCCCTGGACCAGATTCACCCCTCCACTTT.

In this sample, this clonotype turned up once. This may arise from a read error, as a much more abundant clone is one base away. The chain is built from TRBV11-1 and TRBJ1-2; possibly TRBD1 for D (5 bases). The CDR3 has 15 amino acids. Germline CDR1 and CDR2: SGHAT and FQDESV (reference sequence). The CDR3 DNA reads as TGTGCCAGCAGCTTAGCGCAGGGACCACGCGCTGGCCACACCTTC. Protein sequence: CASSLAQGPRAGHTF.

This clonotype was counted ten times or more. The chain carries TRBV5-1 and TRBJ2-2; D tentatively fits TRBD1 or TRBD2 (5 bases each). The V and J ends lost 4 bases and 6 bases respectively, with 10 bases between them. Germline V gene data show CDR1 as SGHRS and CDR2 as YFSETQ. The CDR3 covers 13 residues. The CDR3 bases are TGCGCCAGCAGCCCCGTGGGGGCCGGGGAGCTGTTTTTT. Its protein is CASSPVGAGELFF.

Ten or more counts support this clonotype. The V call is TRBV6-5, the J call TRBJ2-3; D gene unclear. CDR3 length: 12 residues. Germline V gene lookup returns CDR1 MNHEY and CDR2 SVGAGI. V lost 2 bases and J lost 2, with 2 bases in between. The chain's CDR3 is CASSYDTDTQYF. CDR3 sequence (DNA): TGTGCCAGCAGTTACGACACAGATACGCAGTATTTT.

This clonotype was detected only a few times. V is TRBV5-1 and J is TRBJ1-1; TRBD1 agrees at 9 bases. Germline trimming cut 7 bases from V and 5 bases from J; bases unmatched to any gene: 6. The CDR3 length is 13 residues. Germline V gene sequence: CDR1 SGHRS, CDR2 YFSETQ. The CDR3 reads CASGDRGETEAFF. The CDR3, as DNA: TGCGCCAGCGGAGACAGGGGGGAGACTGAAGCTTTCTTT. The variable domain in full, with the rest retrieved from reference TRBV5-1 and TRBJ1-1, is KAGVTQTPRYLIKTRGQQVTLSCSPISGHRSVSWYQQTPGQGLQFLFEYFSETQRNKGNFPGRFSGRQFSNSRSEMNVSTLELGDSALYLCASGDRGETEAFFGQGTRLTVV.

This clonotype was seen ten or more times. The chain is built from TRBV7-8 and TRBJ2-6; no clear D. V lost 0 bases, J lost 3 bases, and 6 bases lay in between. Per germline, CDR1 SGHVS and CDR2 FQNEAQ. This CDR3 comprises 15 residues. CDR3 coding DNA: TGTGCCAGCAGCTTAGCCCTCTTTGGGGCCAACGTCCTGACTTTC. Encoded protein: CASSLALFGANVLTF.

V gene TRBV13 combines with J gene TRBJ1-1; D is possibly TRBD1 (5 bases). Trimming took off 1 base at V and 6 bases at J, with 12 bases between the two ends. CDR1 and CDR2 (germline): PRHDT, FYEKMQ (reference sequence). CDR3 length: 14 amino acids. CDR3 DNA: TGTGCCAGCAGCTTAGAGGGGTCACGGGCTGAAGCTTTCTTT. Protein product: CASSLEGSRAEAFF.

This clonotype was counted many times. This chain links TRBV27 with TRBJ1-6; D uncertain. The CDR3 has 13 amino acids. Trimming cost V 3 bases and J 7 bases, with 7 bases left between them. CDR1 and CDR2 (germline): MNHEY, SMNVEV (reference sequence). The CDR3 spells CASSFLANSPLHF. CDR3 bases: TGTGCCAGCAGTTTTTTGGCCAATTCACCCCTCCACTTT.

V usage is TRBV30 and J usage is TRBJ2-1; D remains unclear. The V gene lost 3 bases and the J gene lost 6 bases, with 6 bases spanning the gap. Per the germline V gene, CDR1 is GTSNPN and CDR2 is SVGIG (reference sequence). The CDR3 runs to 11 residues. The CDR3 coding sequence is TGTGCCTGGAGAGCCATCAATGAGCAGTTCTTC. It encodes CAWRAINEQFF.

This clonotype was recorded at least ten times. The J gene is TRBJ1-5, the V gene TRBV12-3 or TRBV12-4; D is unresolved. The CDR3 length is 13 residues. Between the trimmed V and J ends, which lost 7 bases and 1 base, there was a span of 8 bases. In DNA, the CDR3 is TGTGCCAGCAAGGACGGCAGCAATCAGCCCCAGCATTTT. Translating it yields CASKDGSNQPQHF.

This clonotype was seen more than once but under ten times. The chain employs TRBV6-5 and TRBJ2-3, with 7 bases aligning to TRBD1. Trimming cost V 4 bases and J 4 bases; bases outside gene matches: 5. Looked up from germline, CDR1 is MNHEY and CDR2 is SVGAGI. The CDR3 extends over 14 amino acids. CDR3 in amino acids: CASSFRTGADTQYF. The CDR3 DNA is TGTGCCAGCAGTTTCCGGACAGGCGCAGATACGCAGTATTTT.

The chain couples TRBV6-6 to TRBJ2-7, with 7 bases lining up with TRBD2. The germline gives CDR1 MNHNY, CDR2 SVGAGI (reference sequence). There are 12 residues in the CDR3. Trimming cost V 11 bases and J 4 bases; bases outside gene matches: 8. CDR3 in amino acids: CAARTSGYEQYF. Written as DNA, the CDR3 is TGTGCCGCAAGGACTAGTGGGTACGAGCAGTACTTC.

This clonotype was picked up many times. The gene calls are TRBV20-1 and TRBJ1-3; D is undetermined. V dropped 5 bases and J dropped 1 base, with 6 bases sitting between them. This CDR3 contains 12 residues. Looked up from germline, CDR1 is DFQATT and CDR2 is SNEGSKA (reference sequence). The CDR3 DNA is TGCAGTGCTCGGCTATCTGGAAACACCATATATTTT. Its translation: CSARLSGNTIYF.

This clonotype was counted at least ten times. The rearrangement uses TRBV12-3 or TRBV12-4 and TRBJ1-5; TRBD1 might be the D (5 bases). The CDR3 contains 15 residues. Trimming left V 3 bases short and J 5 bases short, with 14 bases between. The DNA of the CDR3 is TGTGCCAGCAGTTTCTCAGGGAGTGCGGATCAGCCCCAGCATTTT. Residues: CASSFSGSADQPQHF.

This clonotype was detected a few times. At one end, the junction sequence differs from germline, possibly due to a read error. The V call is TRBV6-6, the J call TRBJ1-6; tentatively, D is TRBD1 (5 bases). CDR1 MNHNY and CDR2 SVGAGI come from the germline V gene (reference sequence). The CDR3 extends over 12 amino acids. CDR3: CASWGRESPLNF. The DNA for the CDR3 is TGTGCCAGCTGGGGCAGGGAATCACCCCTCAACTTT.

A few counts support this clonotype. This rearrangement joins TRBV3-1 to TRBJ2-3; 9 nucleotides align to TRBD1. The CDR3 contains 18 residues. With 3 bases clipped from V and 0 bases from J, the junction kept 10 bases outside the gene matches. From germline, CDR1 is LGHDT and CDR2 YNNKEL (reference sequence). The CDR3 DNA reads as TGTGCCAGCAGCCACCGAATCCGGACAGGGGCTAGCACAGATACGCAGTATTTT. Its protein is CASSHRIRTGASTDTQYF.